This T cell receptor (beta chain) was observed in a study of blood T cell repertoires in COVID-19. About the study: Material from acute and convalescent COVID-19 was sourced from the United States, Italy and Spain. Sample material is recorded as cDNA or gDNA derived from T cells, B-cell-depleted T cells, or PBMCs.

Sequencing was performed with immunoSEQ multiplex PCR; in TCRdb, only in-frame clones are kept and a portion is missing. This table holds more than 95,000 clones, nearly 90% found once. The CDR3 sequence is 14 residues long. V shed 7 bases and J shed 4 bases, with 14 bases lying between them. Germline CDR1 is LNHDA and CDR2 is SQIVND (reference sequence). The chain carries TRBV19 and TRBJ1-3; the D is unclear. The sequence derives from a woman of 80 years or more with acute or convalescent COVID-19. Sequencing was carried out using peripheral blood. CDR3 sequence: CASISGRMGNTIYF. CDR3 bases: TGTGCCAGTATTTCGGGGAGGATGGGAAACACCATATATTTT.